Listed here are 14 T cell receptor beta chains from one sample, sequenced in a study of Ad26.COV2.S vaccination and SARS-CoV-2 variants. Treatment denoted: about 20 received Ad26.COV2.S at low or high dose, single or two shots; 5 received placebo; per-sample allocation not given. All samples were drawn on day 63, counting from the first vaccine or placebo injection. Assay used: immunoSEQ multiplex PCR; TCRdb lists only in-frame clones, some missing. The top ten clones hold 9.5% to 15% of a sample with roughly 510,000 clones, about 83% of them seen once. Sequencing used peripheral blood, obtained in a trial of Ad26.COV2.S vaccine versus placebo. All receptors derive from a person between 18 and 59 years old who received the Ad26.COV2.S COVID-19 vaccine or a placebo.

This chain links TRBV5-1 with TRBJ1-2; D gene uncertain. This CDR3 is built from 13 residues. Trimming removed 6 bases at V and 4 bases at J, with 13 bases between. Germline loops: CDR1 SGHRS, CDR2 YFSETQ. Here the CDR3 reads CASTPSEGYGYTF. The CDR3 DNA reads as TGCGCCAGCACCCCCTCGGAGGGCTATGGCTACACCTTC.

The V and J genes are TRBV27 and TRBJ2-7; a possible D gene is TRBD1 (6 bases). CDR1 is MNHEY, CDR2 SMNVEV, per germline (reference sequence). The CDR3 is made up of 14 amino acids. The V end lost 0 bases, the J end lost 5 bases, and 11 bases lay between the germline ends. The CDR3 sequence: CASSLSWDTHEQYF. The CDR3 DNA sequence: TGTGCCAGCAGTTTATCTTGGGACACCCACGAGCAGTACTTC.

In this sample, this clone turned up a few times. V is TRBV28 and J is TRBJ2-7; a possible D gene is TRBD1 (5 bases). This CDR3 spans 12 amino acids. CDR1 and CDR2 (germline): MDHEN, SYDVKM. V shed 10 bases and J shed 0 bases, with 10 bases lying between them. The CDR3 protein is CATWTNSYEQYF. CDR3 nucleotides: TGTGCCACCTGGACAAACTCCTACGAGCAGTACTTC.

There are a few counts of this clone. The chain links TRBV2 to TRBJ2-4, with D possibly TRBD1 on 5 matching bases. The CDR3 has 14 residues. Germline V gene lookup returns CDR1 SNHLY and CDR2 FYNNEI. V lost 6 bases and J lost 7, with 16 bases in between. CDR3 sequence (DNA): TGTGCCAGCAGACCCGAGTCAGGGAACAACATTCAGTACTTC. This codes for CASRPESGNNIQYF.

This sequence joins TRBV6-5 and TRBJ1-5; D uncertain. Germline lookup yields CDR1 MNHEY and CDR2 SVGAGI. V was clipped by 6 bases and J by 5 bases, with 17 bases between them. This CDR3 contains 15 residues. The CDR3 spells CASRDLTNFYQPQHF. The CDR3 nucleotides read TGTGCCAGCAGGGACCTCACAAATTTCTATCAGCCCCAGCATTTT.

The V gene is TRBV27, the J gene TRBJ1-1; 10 positions match TRBD1. The CDR3 runs to 18 residues. In germline, CDR1 is MNHEY, CDR2 SMNVEV (reference sequence). With 6 bases clipped from V and 0 bases from J, the junction kept 13 bases outside the gene matches. The CDR3 sequence: CASSPRTGGVGMNTEAFF. CDR3 DNA: TGTGCCAGCAGCCCCCGGACAGGGGGGGTGGGAATGAACACTGAAGCTTTCTTT.

This clone was picked up one time. The V gene is TRBV6-5, the J gene TRBJ2-3; TRBD2 matches at 7 bases. The J segment lost 1 base and the V segment lost 0 bases, leaving 1 base of the junction unmatched. The germline V gene has CDR1 MNHEY and CDR2 SVGAGI. CDR3 length: 15 residues. The CDR3 coding sequence is TGTGCCAGCAGTTACTCCGCGGGGGGCACAGATACGCAGTATTTT. It codes for CASSYSAGGTDTQYF.

The V and J genes are TRBV12-3 or TRBV12-4 and TRBJ2-7, with unresolved D. The V end lost 5 bases, the J end lost 4 bases, and 6 bases lay between the germline ends. The CDR3 runs to 11 residues. CDR3 bases: TGTGCCAGCAGTCGGCGTTACGAGCAGTACTTC. This encodes CASSRRYEQYF.

This chain joins TRBV4-1 and TRBJ2-7, with a possible D match to TRBD2 (5 bases). Germline CDR1 reads MGHRA; CDR2 reads YSYEKL. This CDR3 region has 16 residues. Deletions cut 0 bases from V and 4 bases from J, with 16 bases between. The CDR3 DNA follows: TGCGCCAGCAGCCAAGATCCCAGCGGAGGTTTTTACGAGCAGTACTTC. Translating gives CASSQDPSGGFYEQYF.

Of note for this clone: Relative to the germline gene, one junction end is altered; a read error may explain this. V and J are TRBV11-2 and TRBJ2-7; perhaps TRBD1 as D (6 bases). CDR1 and CDR2 (germline): SGHAT, FQNNGV. This CDR3 is built from 12 residues. CDR3 protein: CASSLDRLEQYF. CDR3 DNA sequence: TGTGCCAGCAGCCTAGACAGGCTCGAGCAGTACTTC.

J is TRBJ2-7 and V is TRBV13; TRBD1 matches 8 bases. This CDR3 has 14 amino acids. Germline V gene data show CDR1 as PRHDT and CDR2 as FYEKMQ (reference sequence). J was trimmed by 5 bases and V by 5 bases; bases with no gene match: 8. CDR3 coding DNA: TGTGCCAGCAGCCCCACCTCCAGGGGGCACGAGCAGTACTTC. As protein: CASSPTSRGHEQYF.

The rearrangement links TRBV7-3 to TRBJ2-1; TRBD1 is a possible D gene (6 bases). Germline V gives CDR1 SGHTA, CDR2 FQGTGA. This CDR3 has 13 amino acids. Trimming stripped 8 bases from V and 2 bases from J, with 10 bases between. This CDR3 is CASAPGAYNEQFF. In DNA form, the CDR3 reads TGTGCCAGCGCCCCAGGGGCCTACAATGAGCAGTTCTTC.

The rearrangement links TRBV19 to TRBJ2-1; the D is unclear. The V end lost 5 bases, the J end lost 8 bases, and 10 bases lay between the germline ends. The CDR3 is 12 amino acids. CDR1 and CDR2 from the germline V gene are LNHDA and SQIVND (reference sequence). The CDR3 DNA follows: TGTGCCAGTAGTCTAAACCCCCATGAGCAGTTCTTC. Its protein product is CASSLNPHEQFF.

CDR3 amino acids: CASSFGRTTNEKLFF. CDR3 nucleotide sequence: TGCGCCAGCAGCTTCGGACGGACAACTAATGAAAAACTGTTTTTT. The V call is TRBV5-1, the J call TRBJ1-4, with no clear D. V was trimmed by 2 bases and J by 0 bases, leaving 8 bases between them. The germline gives CDR1 SGHRS, CDR2 YFSETQ. There are 15 residues in the CDR3.